Following are 25 T cell receptor beta chains from one sample sequenced in a study of T-cell memory formation after mild COVID-19. TCRdb re-called the 5' RACE reads with MiXCR, one entry per CDR3 protein. The table records 580,000 or so distinct CDR3 sequences, around 16% of them present only once. The sample was PBMCs or a T cell subset sorted from them (not recorded which). The receptors here all came from an adult woman who had mild COVID-19 (a few samples of this study predate the infection). Cell type and time point are not known.

This clonotype was seen only a few times. The V and J genes are TRBV6-2 or TRBV6-3 and TRBJ2-1, with D possibly matching TRBD1 (5 bases). Germline loops: CDR1 MNHEY, CDR2 SVGEGT. This CDR3 is built from 18 residues. V was cut by 0 bases and J by 6 bases, with 21 bases left in between. The chain's CDR3 is CASSYSIARQGLGNEQFF. The DNA for the CDR3 is TGTGCCAGCAGTTACTCGATAGCTCGGCAGGGTCTCGGCAATGAGCAGTTCTTC.

V gene TRBV2 combines with J gene TRBJ2-3; D may be TRBD2 (6 bases). Trimming pared 0 bases from V and 1 base from J, leaving 8 bases between. Germline V gene sequence: CDR1 SNHLY, CDR2 FYNNEI. The CDR3 contains 15 residues. CDR3 residues: CASSEAGTRTDTQYF. In DNA form, the CDR3 reads TGTGCCAGCAGTGAAGCGGGGACTCGCACAGATACGCAGTATTTT. Full variable domain (remainder filled in from reference TRBV2 and TRBJ2-3): EPEVTQTPSHQVTQMGQEVILRCVPISNHLYFYWYRQILGQKVEFLVSFYNNEISEKSEIFDDQFSVERPDGSNFTLKIRSTKLEDSAMYFCASSEAGTRTDTQYFGPGTRLTVL.

The V gene is TRBV9, the J gene TRBJ1-4; the D is unclear. The CDR3 runs 16 residues. V was trimmed by 2 bases and J by 0 bases, leaving 11 bases between them. CDR1 and CDR2 (germline): SGDLS, YYNGEE. The CDR3 nucleotides are TGTGCCAGCAGCGTCGGTATCAGTACAACTAATGAAAAACTGTTTTTT. As protein: CASSVGISTTNEKLFF. Full variable domain (remainder filled in from reference TRBV9 and TRBJ1-4): DSGVTQTPKHLITATGQRVTLRCSPRSGDLSVYWYQQSLDQGLQFLIQYYNGEERAKGNILERFSAQQFPDLHSELNLSSLELGDSALYFCASSVGISTTNEKLFFGSGTQLSVL.

The V and J genes are TRBV4-1 and TRBJ1-1; D is undetermined. V was clipped by 0 bases and J by 10 bases, with 24 bases between them. Per germline, CDR1 MGHRA and CDR2 YSYEKL. This CDR3 contains 17 residues. This CDR3 reads CASSQESQVIPRGTAFF. CDR3 in DNA: TGCGCCAGCAGCCAAGAATCTCAAGTGATACCCAGAGGTACAGCTTTCTTT.

The rearrangement links TRBV20-1 to TRBJ2-2, with 7 positions matching TRBD1. Unmatched junction bases numbered 3, after V lost 5 bases and J lost 0 bases. This CDR3 spans 14 amino acids. Germline CDR1 reads DFQATT; CDR2 reads SNEGSKA (reference sequence). In nucleotides, the CDR3 is TGCAGTGCTTTGACAGGGACGAACACCGGGGAGCTGTTTTTT. It translates to CSALTGTNTGELFF.

The chain carries TRBV29-1 and TRBJ2-7, with no clear D. Germline CDR1 is SQVTM and CDR2 is ANQGSEA. Trimming shortened V by 4 bases and J by 3 bases, and 13 bases separated the two germline ends. This CDR3 comprises 13 residues. The CDR3 DNA reads as TGCAGCGTTGTGGGTCAAATTGACTACGAGCAGTACTTC. Protein sequence: CSVVGQIDYEQYF.

The chain has TRBV12-3 or TRBV12-4 and TRBJ1-5; 7 nucleotides align to TRBD1. The V segment lost 8 bases and the J segment 6 bases; nucleotides outside the gene matches: 10. The CDR3 covers 14 residues. CDR3 in DNA: TGTGCCAGCCGCACGACAGGGCTCGGTCAGCCCCAGCATTTT. This codes for CASRTTGLGQPQHF.

This clonotype came up a few times. A read error may produce the germline difference seen at one junction end. This chain connects TRBV29-1 to TRBJ2-2; weak D call: TRBD2 (5 bases). CDR3 length equals 16 residues. CDR1 and CDR2 (germline): SQVTM, ANQGSEA. CDR3 DNA: TGCAGCGCTGAAGAGTCCGGACTCACGAACACCGGGGAGCTGTTTTTT. Amino acids: CSAEESGLTNTGELFF.

This clonotype was recorded a few times. V usage is TRBV24-1 and J usage is TRBJ2-7, with 7 positions matching TRBD2. CDR1 KGHDR and CDR2 SFDVKD come from the germline V gene. The V gene end was trimmed by 2 bases and the J gene end by 0 bases; junction bases not matched to a gene: 12. This CDR3 has 18 residues. CDR3 loop: CATSDSQAGLRSSYEQYF. DNA of the CDR3: TGTGCCACCAGTGATTCCCAAGCGGGACTCCGGAGCTCCTACGAGCAGTACTTC.

The sample holds many counts of this clonotype. The chain links TRBV7-9 to TRBJ2-2, with 9 bases fitting TRBD1. CDR1 and CDR2 from the germline V gene are SEHNR and FQNEAQ (reference sequence). This CDR3 spans 15 amino acids. V trimming: 4 bases; J trimming: 0 bases; junction bases outside the gene matches: 0. CDR3 residues: CASSWDRANTGELFF. The CDR3 DNA sequence: TGTGCCAGCAGCTGGGACAGGGCGAACACCGGGGAGCTGTTTTTT. The full variable domain, its missing parts supplied by reference TRBV7-9 and TRBJ2-2, is DTGVSQNPRHKITKRGQNVTFRCDPISEHNRLYWYRQTLGQGPEFLTYFQNEAQLEKSRLLSDRFSAERPKGSFSTLEIQRTEQGDSAMYLCASSWDRANTGELFFGEGSRLTVL.

This clonotype was observed a few times. The chain joins TRBV11-2 to TRBJ2-2; 14 bases map to TRBD2. The CDR3 spans 20 residues. The ends lost 0 bases at V and 0 bases at J; junction bases unmatched: 6. Germline loops: CDR1 SGHAT, CDR2 FQNNGV. CDR3 DNA sequence: TGTGCCAGCAGCTTAGAGTTTGGGACTAGCGGGAGAACGAACACCGGGGAGCTGTTTTTT. Translation: CASSLEFGTSGRTNTGELFF. Complete variable domain (other parts from reference TRBV11-2 and TRBJ2-2): EAGVAQSPRYKIIEKRQSVAFWCNPISGHATLYWYQQILGQGPKLLIQFQNNGVVDDSQLPKDRFSAERLKGVDSTLKIQPAKLEDSAVYLCASSLEFGTSGRTNTGELFFGEGSRLTVL.

Only a few counts were recorded for this clonotype. The chain uses TRBV7-3 and TRBJ2-3; 7 positions agree with TRBD2. The CDR3 spans 12 residues. Germline trimming cut 11 bases from V and 4 bases from J; bases unmatched to any gene: 6. Per germline, CDR1 SGHTA and CDR2 FQGTGA. CDR3 sequence: CARGGGADTQYF. CDR3 DNA: TGTGCCCGCGGGGGAGGGGCAGATACGCAGTATTTT. Variable domain in full (rest from reference TRBV7-3 and TRBJ2-3): GAGVSQTPSNKVTEKGKYVELRCDPISGHTALYWYRQSLGQGPEFLIYFQGTGAADDSGLPNDRFFAVRPEGSVSTLKIQRTERGDSAVYLCARGGGADTQYFGPGTRLTVL.

This clonotype was seen ten or more times. The genes are TRBV11-2 and TRBJ2-2; D possibly corresponds to TRBD1 (5 bases). V gave up 3 bases and J gave up 6 bases, with 8 bases separating them. Germline loops: CDR1 SGHAT, CDR2 FQNNGV. The length of the CDR3 is 13 residues. CDR3 DNA: TGTGCCAGCAGCTTTGGGGCGGCCGGGGAGCTGTTTTTT. Protein product: CASSFGAAGELFF.

The gene calls are TRBV10-3 and TRBJ1-1, with D unresolved. CDR3 length: 12 residues. V was trimmed by 1 base and J by 5 bases, leaving 5 bases between them. Germline V gene lookup returns CDR1 ENHRY and CDR2 SYGVKD. Written as DNA, the CDR3 is TGTGCCATCAGTGAGTGGGGAACTGAAGCTTTCTTT. It codes for CAISEWGTEAFF.

The chain has TRBV12-3 or TRBV12-4 and TRBJ2-3; TRBD2 matches 8 bases. This CDR3 region has 16 residues. The trim removed 3 bases at V and 1 base at J, leaving 6 bases unmatched. CDR3 loop: CASSFAGGSGTDTQYF. In DNA, the CDR3 is TGTGCCAGCAGTTTCGCGGGGGGCAGCGGCACAGATACGCAGTATTTT.

The chain links TRBV5-8 to TRBJ2-7; D not certain. With 4 bases removed from V and 5 bases from J, the gap between germline ends came to 16 bases. CDR1 is SGHTS and CDR2 is YDEGEE in the germline V gene. This CDR3 comprises 14 residues. The CDR3 is CASSPGPAPDEQYF. CDR3 nucleotide sequence: TGTGCCAGCAGCCCAGGACCCGCCCCGGACGAGCAGTACTTC.

CDR3 DNA sequence: TGTGCCAGCAGCTCCGCGGGACTAGCGGGAGGGCGAAGGGAGTCCTACGAGCAGTACTTC. Translation gives CASSSAGLAGGRRESYEQYF. The J gene is TRBJ2-7, the V gene TRBV7-9; 16 bases fit TRBD2. Per germline, CDR1 SEHNR and CDR2 FQNEAQ (reference sequence). J was trimmed by 1 base and V by 4 bases; bases with no gene match: 13. This CDR3 has 20 residues.

This clonotype was detected only a few times. The rearrangement joins TRBV12-3 or TRBV12-4 to TRBJ2-2, with a possible D match to TRBD2 (6 bases). V dropped 6 bases and J dropped 6 bases, with 17 bases sitting between them. The CDR3 consists of 15 residues. The CDR3 is CASSPMGSGSGELFF. CDR3 coding DNA: TGTGCCAGCAGCCCGATGGGGAGCGGGTCCGGGGAGCTGTTTTTT.

This clonotype has only a few counts. The chain combines TRBV15 with TRBJ2-7, with D unclear. This CDR3 has 13 residues. CDR1 is LNHNV, CDR2 YYDKDF, per germline (reference sequence). The V end was cut by 0 bases, the J end by 6 bases, with 9 bases between. Written as DNA, the CDR3 is TGTGCCACCAGCAGAGATATAAGTCGCGAGCAGTACTTC. It is translated as CATSRDISREQYF.

This clonotype was observed a few times. This chain links TRBV4-1 with TRBJ2-7; D is unclear. Germline V gene sequence: CDR1 MGHRA, CDR2 YSYEKL. This CDR3 is built from 13 residues. The V end was cut by 0 bases, the J end by 3 bases, with 6 bases between. CDR3 sequence (DNA): TGCGCCAGCAGCCAAGATCAGGACTACGAGCAGTACTTC. It specifies CASSQDQDYEQYF.

This clonotype has only one observation. The chain combines TRBV25-1 with TRBJ2-7; either TRBD1 or TRBD2 may fit D (5 bases each). The CDR3 spans 16 residues. Germline loops: CDR1 MGHDK, CDR2 SYGVNS. Trimming removed 4 bases from V and 0 bases from J, with 16 bases in between. CDR3 in amino acids: CASSGLRDGTSYEQYF. The CDR3, as DNA: TGTGCCAGCAGTGGTCTCCGGGACGGGACCTCCTACGAGCAGTACTTC.

In regard to this clonotype: An end of the junction does not agree with germline; a read error may underlie this. The rearrangement joins TRBV5-1 to TRBJ2-5; a possible D gene is TRBD2 (5 bases). The CDR3 is 13 amino acids. CDR1 and CDR2 from the germline V gene are SGHRS and YFSETQ. The CDR3 loop reads CASSFGSWETQYF. The DNA of the CDR3 is TGCGCCAGCAGCTTTGGGTCATGGGAGACACAGTACTTC.

This sequence joins TRBV12-3 or TRBV12-4 and TRBJ2-5; 9 bases line up with TRBD2. J gave up 5 bases and V 6 bases, and 13 bases lay outside the gene matches. The CDR3 is 16 amino acids. CDR3 sequence (DNA): TGTGCCAGCAGCCCCCTGGAGCGGGGGGTGGGGGAGACCCAGTACTTC. This encodes CASSPLERGVGETQYF.

This clonotype turned up a few times. CDR3 DNA sequence: TGCGCCAGCAGCTTGGGATATCCGGGACAGGGAAGCTCCTACGAGCAGTACTTC. Translation: CASSLGYPGQGSSYEQYF. This chain joins TRBV5-1 and TRBJ2-7, with 9 bases that match TRBD1. This CDR3 is 18 amino acids long. V was clipped by 0 bases and J by 0 bases; unmatched bases: 10. Germline CDR1 SGHRS, CDR2 YFSETQ.

This clonotype was counted between two and nine times. The rearrangement uses TRBV5-1 and TRBJ1-4; weak D call: TRBD1 (5 bases). Germline V gene sequence: CDR1 SGHRS, CDR2 YFSETQ. Deletions cut 7 bases from V and 8 bases from J, with 18 bases between. The length of the CDR3 is 14 residues. The CDR3 protein is CASANRGHGEKLFF. DNA for the CDR3: TGCGCCAGCGCGAACCGGGGCCACGGCGAAAAACTGTTTTTT.